These T cell receptor beta chains were read from a single sample in a study of cytomegalovirus exposure and HLA in healthy donors. Assay used: immunoSEQ multiplex PCR; TCRdb lists only in-frame clones, some missing. The repertoire holds roughly 98,000 clones, with around four fifths as singletons. Source material: PBMCs. The receptors originated from a man aged 35 to 55 in good health and CMV-seronegative. The CDR3 runs from the conserved cysteine through the conserved F or W. D genes are given only for firm matches. For some rows the clone size is stated as once, few or many, or as a class when expanded; others skip it.

D,J,V,size,DNA,CDR3
.,TRBJ1-3,TRBV15,.,TGTGCCACCAGCAGTCCCCGAGGGAACACCATATATTTT,CATSSPRGNTIYF
.,TRBJ2-7,TRBV2,.,TGTGCCAGCAGTGACAGATTAATGAGGATCGAGCAGTACTTC,CASSDRLMRIEQYF
.,TRBJ2-5,TRBV28,.,TGTGCCAGCAGTTTCATCCGAGGGAGCCGTCGAGAGACCCAGTACTTC,CASSFIRGSRRETQYF
TRBD2,TRBJ2-7,TRBV14,few,TGTGCCAGCAGCCAACACGGGAGGGGGTCCTACGAGCAGTACTTC,CASSQHGRGSYEQYF
.,TRBJ2-1,TRBV28,.,TGTGCCAGCAGTTTCTATGCGGCGCCTTCCAATGAGCAGTTCTTC,CASSFYAAPSNEQFF
.,TRBJ2-5,TRBV4-3,.,TGCGCCAGCAGCGTAGGGGATATGGGAGAGACCCAGTACTTC,CASSVGDMGETQYF
.,TRBJ2-3,TRBV7-2,.,TGTGCCAGCAGCTTAGTTGGAGGAGCAGATACGCAGTATTTT,CASSLVGGADTQYF
.,TRBJ2-2,TRBV28,.,TGTGCCAGCAGTCTGACAGGGAACACCGGGGAGCTGTTTTTT,CASSLTGNTGELFF
TRBD2,TRBJ2-1,TRBV28,.,TGTGCCAGCATGGAACGGGGGGGGTACAATGAGCAGTTCTTC,CASMERGGYNEQFF
.,TRBJ2-1,TRBV6-5,few,TGTGCCAGCAGTTACTCGACGGGGTTGTCGCAGTTCTTC,CASSYSTGLSQFF
.,TRBJ2-7,TRBV6-5,.,TGTGCCAGCAGTTACTCGATGGGAGGGGGGCAGTACTTC,CASSYSMGGGQYF
TRBD2,TRBJ2-7,TRBV5-1,.,TGCGCCAGCAGCGGCGCAGCGGGGGTCTACGAGCAGTACTTC,CASSGAAGVYEQYF
.,TRBJ1-5,TRBV27,.,TGTGCCAGCAGTTTATCGACAGGTCGCAATCAGCCCCAGCATTTT,CASSLSTGRNQPQHF
.,TRBJ2-3,TRBV4-1,once,TGCGCCAGCAGCCAAGATCTTGTCACAGATACGCAGTATTTT,CASSQDLVTDTQYF
.,TRBJ2-1,TRBV5-1,.,TGCGCCAGCAGCCAAGCCCGGGTTTTGACCGATGAGCAGTTCTTC,CASSQARVLTDEQFF
TRBD1,TRBJ2-6,TRBV28,.,TGTGCCAGCAGTTCGGGACAGGTCTCTGGGGCCAACGTCCTGACTTTC,CASSSGQVSGANVLTF
TRBD1,TRBJ1-4,TRBV10-1,.,TGCGCCAGCAGTGAGTCTGACTGGGACAGCAGAGAAAAACTGTTTTTT,CASSESDWDSREKLFF
.,TRBJ2-6,TRBV10-3,.,TGTGCCATCAGTGAGTCTGGGTCGGGGTCTGGGGCCAACGTCCTGACTTTC,CAISESGSGSGANVLTF
TRBD1,TRBJ1-1,TRBV14,.,TGTGCCAGCAGCCTAAACAGGGGCACTGAAGCTTTCTTT,CASSLNRGTEAFF
TRBD1,TRBJ2-5,TRBV30,.,TGTGCCTGGAGTCCGGACAGGGAAGAGACCCAGTACTTC,CAWSPDREETQYF
.,TRBJ1-5,TRBV7-9,.,TGTTCCAGCAGCTTAGGAGGTACTGGGCAGCCCCAGCATTTT,CSSSLGGTGQPQHF
.,TRBJ2-1,TRBV29-1,once,TGCAGCGTTGAATTATCCTCTCCCTTTGAGCAGTTCTTC,CSVELSSPFEQFF
.,TRBJ2-3,TRBV7-2,.,TGTGCCAGCAGCTTGGGAGCGGGCACAGATACGCAGTATTTT,CASSLGAGTDTQYF
TRBD2,TRBJ2-3,TRBV5-1,.,TGCGCCAGCACCCCACTAGCGGGGGCCTACACAGATACGCAGTATTTT,CASTPLAGAYTDTQYF
TRBD1,TRBJ1-1,TRBV9,.,TGTGCCAGCAGCCCCCAAACGGGACAGGGTTTGGGGAACACTGAAGCTTTCTTT,CASSPQTGQGLGNTEAFF
.,TRBJ2-2,TRBV12-1,once,TGTGCCAGCAGCTTTGTTTTGGGCGGGGTCCGTGGGACCGGGGAGCTGTTTTTT,CASSFVLGGVRGTGELFF
.,TRBJ2-1,TRBV6-6,.,TGTTCTCTGGGGAGTGATTTCAATGAGCAGTTCTTC,CSLGSDFNEQFF
.,TRBJ2-2,TRBV28,.,TGTGCCAGCAGTCCTCTGTTCGACTGGGACACCGGGGAGCTGTTTTTT,CASSPLFDWDTGELFF
TRBD1,TRBJ2-7,TRBV18,.,TGTGCCAGCTCACTTTTTTCGGTTGGGACAGGGGGCGGAGACGAGCAGTACTTC,CASSLFSVGTGGGDEQYF
TRBD2,TRBJ2-5,TRBV6-6,.,TGTGCCAGCAGTTCCGGGGGGGGTAACCAAGAGACCCAGTACTTC,CASSSGGGNQETQYF
.,TRBJ2-7,TRBV19,once,TGTGCCAGTAGTATAGGGAGCAGGGCTAGCTCCTACGAGCAGTACTTC,CASSIGSRASSYEQYF
TRBD1,TRBJ2-1,TRBV5-8,.,TGTGCCAGCAGCTTGGACAGGGGGAACACTTTTTATGAGCAGTTCTTC,CASSLDRGNTFYEQFF
TRBD2,TRBJ2-7,TRBV5-4,.,TGTGCCAGCAGCCTAACCGGACTAGTTGCGAGTAGCTCCTACGAGCAGTACTTC,CASSLTGLVASSSYEQYF
TRBD1,TRBJ2-5,TRBV9,few,TGTGCCAGCAGCGTAGGAGGGACAGGGCAAGAGACCCAGTACTTC,CASSVGGTGQETQYF
.,TRBJ1-2,TRBV6-5,once,TGTGCCAGCGACAGCTGGGGAGGGGTAAACTATGGCTACACCTTC,CASDSWGGVNYGYTF
TRBD1,TRBJ2-3,TRBV28,.,TGTGCCAGCAGTTCCGGGACAGGGGGGAGCGTCACAGATACGCAGTATTTT,CASSSGTGGSVTDTQYF
.,TRBJ2-2,TRBV27,.,TGTGCCATAACCGGGGAGCTGCTTTTT,CAITGELLF
.,TRBJ1-2,TRBV7-2,once,TGTGCCAGCAGCTTAGCCTGGGAGAGCAGCTATGGCTACACCTTC,CASSLAWESSYGYTF
TRBD1,TRBJ1-1,TRBV30,.,TGTGCCTGGAGGGATACCGGGACAGGGTTGGGGGCTTTCTTT,CAWRDTGTGLGAFF
.,TRBJ1-2,TRBV4-3,.,TGCGCCAGCAGCCAAGATTGGGGGGGAAGCTATGGCTACACCTTC,CASSQDWGGSYGYTF
TRBD1,TRBJ1-3,TRBV7-7,few,TGTGCCAGCAGCATGACAGGGGGCAAAGGAAACACCATATATTTT,CASSMTGGKGNTIYF
.,TRBJ2-2,TRBV5-4,.,TGTGCCAGCAGCTTGAAGGACAGTGTCGGGAAGCTGTTTTTT,CASSLKDSVGKLFF
.,TRBJ2-3,TRBV21-1,.,TGTGCCAGCAGCAAAGAGGCTCTGGGCGGGACTAGCACAGATACGCAGTATTTT,CASSKEALGGTSTDTQYF
.,TRBJ2-1,TRBV28,.,TGTGCCAGCAGTTTAGAAGATAGCTCCTACAATGAGCAGTTCTTC,CASSLEDSSYNEQFF